This T cell receptor beta chain is drawn from a study of cytomegalovirus exposure and HLA in healthy donors. Study-wide results and limits: Investigators reported some 150 TCR beta chains as tied to cytomegalovirus.

Donors likely had unrecorded immune exposures despite being nominally healthy when sampled. PCR employed 60 Vbeta and 13 Jbeta primers. TCRdb's table, derived via immunoSEQ multiplex PCR, lists solely in-frame clones and lacks some. The sample yields roughly 150,000 clones, roughly 68% seen once. Worth noting for this clone: Its antigen is still unknown.

The length of the CDR3 is 15 residues. Germline V gives CDR1 MNHEY, CDR2 SMNVEV (reference sequence). The germline V and J ends were trimmed by 5 bases and 0 bases, with 12 bases remaining between them. The chain uses TRBV27 and TRBJ2-3; D possibly corresponds to TRBD2 (5 bases). The clonotype was recovered from a young man in good health and CMV-seropositive. Sequencing input: PBMCs. The CDR3 DNA reads TGTGCCAGCAGTGTGGACTTTTCTAGCACAGATACGCAGTATTTT. Its protein is CASSVDFSSTDTQYF.